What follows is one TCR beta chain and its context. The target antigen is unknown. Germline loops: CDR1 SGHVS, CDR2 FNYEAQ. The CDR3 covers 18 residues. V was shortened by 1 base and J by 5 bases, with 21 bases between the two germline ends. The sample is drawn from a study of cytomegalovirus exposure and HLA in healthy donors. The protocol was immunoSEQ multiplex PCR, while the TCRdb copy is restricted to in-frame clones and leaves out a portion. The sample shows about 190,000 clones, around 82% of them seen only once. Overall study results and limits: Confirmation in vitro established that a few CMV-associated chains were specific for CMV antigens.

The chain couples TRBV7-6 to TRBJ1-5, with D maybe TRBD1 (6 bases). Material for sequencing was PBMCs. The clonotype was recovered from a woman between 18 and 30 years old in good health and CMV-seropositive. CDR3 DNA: TGTGCCAGCAGCTTAGACTACCGCAGGGGAAGGGAAGATCAGCCCCAGCATTTT. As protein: CASSLDYRRGREDQPQHF.